The 20 T cell receptor beta chains given below trace back to one sample, sequenced in a study of T-cell memory formation after mild COVID-19. MiXCR, run by TCRdb on the 5' RACE reads, gives a single entry per CDR3 protein. The profile shows roughly 170,000 distinct CDR3 sequences, under 20% of them singletons. The sequenced sample consisted of PBMCs or a T cell subset sorted from them (not recorded which). These receptors originate from a man aged 18 to 30 who had mild COVID-19 (a few samples of this study predate the infection). Cell type and time point are not known.

This chain joins TRBV7-3 and TRBJ1-6; D unresolved. V dropped 5 bases and J dropped 7 bases, with 9 bases sitting between them. This CDR3 spans 13 amino acids. The germline V gene has CDR1 SGHTA and CDR2 FQGTGA. CDR3 in amino acids: CASSPNMNSPLHF. CDR3 bases: TGTGCCAGCAGCCCGAACATGAATTCACCCCTCCACTTT.

This clonotype showed up just a few times. The chain combines TRBV5-1 with TRBJ2-1; D might be TRBD2 (6 bases). The CDR3 length is 16 residues. Germline V gene lookup returns CDR1 SGHRS and CDR2 YFSETQ. The ends were cut back, 1 base at V and 0 bases at J, with 11 bases in the middle. The CDR3 sequence is CASSLNGGLSYNEQFF. Here the CDR3 DNA reads TGCGCCAGCAGCTTGAATGGGGGACTCTCCTACAATGAGCAGTTCTTC. Based on the CDR3 plus reference TRBV5-1 and TRBJ2-1, the full variable domain is KAGVTQTPRYLIKTRGQQVTLSCSPISGHRSVSWYQQTPGQGLQFLFEYFSETQRNKGNFPGRFSGRQFSNSRSEMNVSTLELGDSALYLCASSLNGGLSYNEQFFGPGTRLTVL.

The V and J genes are TRBV9 and TRBJ2-5, with D perhaps assigned TRBD1 or TRBD2 (5 bases each). This CDR3 has 15 residues. The ends were cut back, 3 bases at V and 5 bases at J, with 17 bases in the middle. Germline CDR1 is SGDLS and CDR2 is YYNGEE. The CDR3 here is CASSAGTHRGETQYF. In DNA form, the CDR3 reads TGTGCCAGCAGCGCCGGGACGCACCGTGGGGAGACCCAGTACTTC. The variable domain in full, completed from reference TRBV9 and TRBJ2-5, reads DSGVTQTPKHLITATGQRVTLRCSPRSGDLSVYWYQQSLDQGLQFLIQYYNGEERAKGNILERFSAQQFPDLHSELNLSSLELGDSALYFCASSAGTHRGETQYFGPGTRLLVL.

This clonotype was seen only once. This chain uses TRBV6-1 with TRBJ2-7; 7 bases align to TRBD2. The CDR3 sequence is 14 residues long. With V trimmed by 5 bases and J by 4 bases, 8 bases remained unmatched. Germline lookup yields CDR1 MNHNS and CDR2 SASEGT. CDR3 amino acids: CASSSAGEAYEQYF. The CDR3 nucleotides are TGTGCCAGCAGTTCGGCGGGGGAAGCTTACGAGCAGTACTTC.

This chain joins TRBV5-1 and TRBJ2-1; the D gene is possibly TRBD1 (6 bases). Germline values: CDR1 SGHRS, CDR2 YFSETQ. Trimming removed 0 bases from V and 13 bases from J, with 8 bases in between. The CDR3 length is 11 residues. Written as DNA, the CDR3 is TGCGCCAGCAGCTTGGAGGGGGATCAGTTCTTC. Protein sequence: CASSLEGDQFF.

The V call is TRBV25-1, the J call TRBJ2-1; TRBD1 matches at 8 bases. There are 15 residues in the CDR3. Trimming removed 1 base from V and 8 bases from J; junction bases left unmatched: 7. Germline V lookup: CDR1 MGHDK, CDR2 SYGVNS. The CDR3: CASSESTGGLDEQFF. The CDR3 DNA reads as TGTGCCAGCAGTGAATCTACAGGGGGTCTCGATGAGCAGTTCTTC.

This clonotype has more than one count but fewer than ten. The CDR3: CASTPQDYMRDIQYF. The CDR3 DNA sequence: TGCGCCAGCACCCCGCAGGACTATATGAGGGACATTCAGTACTTC. The rearrangement joins TRBV23-1 to TRBJ2-4, with D possibly TRBD2 on 6 matching bases. TRBV23-1 is treated as an ORF (open reading frame) with a function not yet certain. There are 15 residues in the CDR3. Trimming pared 7 bases from V and 8 bases from J, leaving 21 bases between.

This clonotype was found a few times. The rearrangement uses TRBV10-3 and TRBJ1-5, with 7 bases aligning to TRBD1. Germline V gene sequence: CDR1 ENHRY, CDR2 SYGVKD. The CDR3 is 13 amino acids. Germline trimming cut 10 bases from V and 5 bases from J; bases unmatched to any gene: 8. CDR3 amino acids: CATRTGRYQPQHF. The DNA for the CDR3 is TGTGCCACGCGGACAGGCCGGTATCAGCCCCAGCATTTT.

CDR3 amino acids: CASSQGVSYTF. CDR3 in DNA: TGTGCCAGCAGCCAGGGCGTGAGCTACACCTTC. The V and J genes are TRBV2 and TRBJ1-2, with D tentatively TRBD1 (5 bases). The CDR3 is made up of 11 amino acids. V gave up 6 bases and J gave up 9 bases, with 11 bases separating them. The germline gives CDR1 SNHLY, CDR2 FYNNEI. Drawing the rest from reference TRBV2 and TRBJ1-2, the complete variable domain is EPEVTQTPSHQVTQMGQEVILRCVPISNHLYFYWYRQILGQKVEFLVSFYNNEISEKSEIFDDQFSVERPDGSNFTLKIRSTKLEDSAMYFCASSQGVSYTFGSGTRLTVV.

This rearrangement joins TRBV7-2 to TRBJ1-3; tentatively, D is TRBD1 (5 bases). V dropped 0 bases and J dropped 4 bases, with 10 bases sitting between them. This CDR3 is 15 amino acids long. CDR1 SGHTA and CDR2 FQGNSA come from the germline V gene. The DNA for the CDR3 is TGTGCCAGCAGCTTAGCGGGGGGTGCCGGAAACACCATATATTTT. Its protein is CASSLAGGAGNTIYF.

This chain uses TRBV2 with TRBJ2-5; TRBD2 aligns across 8 bases. J lost 5 bases, V lost 3 bases, and 2 bases had no gene match. The CDR3 is 13 residues long. Germline V CDR1 and CDR2: SNHLY, FYNNEI. CDR3 region: CASSDRGGETQYF. The CDR3 DNA sequence: TGTGCCAGCAGTGATCGCGGGGGGGAGACCCAGTACTTC.

This clonotype occurred a few times. The chain carries TRBV7-9 and TRBJ2-1; D perhaps matches TRBD1 (6 bases). V lost 5 bases and J 3 bases, leaving 14 bases between the germline ends. Germline CDR1 reads SEHNR; CDR2 reads FQNEAQ (reference sequence). The CDR3 is 15 residues long. The CDR3 DNA sequence: TGTGCCAGCAGCCGTGCCGGGACAAGCTACAATGAGCAGTTCTTC. Residues: CASSRAGTSYNEQFF. The variable domain in full, completed from reference TRBV7-9 and TRBJ2-1, reads DTGVSQNPRHKITKRGQNVTFRCDPISEHNRLYWYRQTLGQGPEFLTYFQNEAQLEKSRLLSDRFSAERPKGSFSTLEIQRTEQGDSAMYLCASSRAGTSYNEQFFGPGTRLTVL.

The chain uses TRBV6-5 and TRBJ1-2, with unresolved D. The germline gives CDR1 MNHEY, CDR2 SVGAGI. Trimming removed 7 bases from V and 0 bases from J, with 15 bases in between. This CDR3 has 15 amino acids. Written as DNA, the CDR3 is TGTGCCAGCACCCAAGGTGGAGCAGCTAACTATGGCTACACCTTC. This gives the protein CASTQGGAANYGYTF.

This chain uses TRBV20-1 with TRBJ2-7; no firm D call. The V end lost 5 bases, the J end lost 5 bases, and 16 bases lay between the germline ends. The length of the CDR3 is 13 residues. Germline V gives CDR1 DFQATT, CDR2 SNEGSKA (reference sequence). CDR3 sequence reads: CSAPQQWGHEQYF. The CDR3 DNA is TGCAGTGCTCCCCAACAGTGGGGTCACGAGCAGTACTTC.

There are a few counts of this clonotype. This chain links TRBV7-8 with TRBJ1-1, with TRBD1 identical over 10 bases. There are 15 residues in the CDR3. With 5 bases clipped from V and 5 bases from J, the junction kept 8 bases outside the gene matches. Germline CDR1 reads SGHVS; CDR2 reads FQNEAQ. CDR3 sequence (DNA): TGTGCCAGCAGCCAGTTGGACAGGGGGAGAACTGAAGCTTTCTTT. Its translation is CASSQLDRGRTEAFF.

This clonotype occurred a few times. V is TRBV24-1 and J is TRBJ2-3; 8 nucleotides align to TRBD2. Trimming removed 3 bases from V and 5 bases from J; junction bases left unmatched: 6. CDR3 length: 15 residues. CDR1 is KGHDR, CDR2 SFDVKD, per germline. CDR3 protein: CATSDPHSGVDTQYF. DNA for the CDR3: TGTGCCACCAGTGATCCCCATAGCGGGGTAGATACGCAGTATTTT.

The chain combines TRBV4-3 with TRBJ2-5; 7 positions agree with TRBD2. The CDR3 length is 15 residues. Germline CDR1 LGHNA, CDR2 YSLEER. V trimming: 0 bases; J trimming: 7 bases; junction bases outside the gene matches: 8. The CDR3, as DNA: TGCGCCAGCAGCCAAGAGGCGGGCCCGGGGGGGACCCAGTACTTC. This encodes CASSQEAGPGGTQYF.

This chain links TRBV12-3 or TRBV12-4 with TRBJ1-1; D unclear. Trimming left V 3 bases short and J 5 bases short, with 4 bases between. CDR3 length: 11 residues. This CDR3 is CASSFRTEAFF. DNA for the CDR3: TGTGCCAGCAGTTTCCGTACTGAAGCTTTCTTT.

This clonotype was observed a few times. V is TRBV7-8 and J is TRBJ1-1; weak D call: TRBD1 (6 bases). Germline V CDR1 and CDR2: SGHVS, FQNEAQ. The V end lost 5 bases, the J end lost 1 base, and 17 bases lay between the germline ends. This CDR3 region has 16 residues. CDR3 in amino acids: CASSPGTLFRNTEAFF. In DNA, the CDR3 is TGTGCCAGCAGCCCCGGGACACTCTTTAGGAACACTGAAGCTTTCTTT.

This clonotype qualifies as medium-sized. The CDR3 loop reads CASSLSSGGLYEQFF. The CDR3 coding sequence is TGTGCCAGCAGCTTAAGTAGCGGGGGGCTGTATGAGCAGTTCTTC. The gene calls are TRBV7-2 and TRBJ2-1, with TRBD2 matching 10 bases. The junction had 6 bases not matched to a gene; V was cut back by 2 bases and J by 8 bases. CDR3 size: 15 residues. Germline CDR1 SGHTA, CDR2 FQGNSA.